The 21 T cell receptor beta chains in this list originate from one sample, sequenced in a study of identical twins. One entry per CDR3 protein, called by TCRdb with MiXCR from the 5' RACE reads. The table has about 480,000 distinct CDR3 sequences, approximately 15% seen once. These sequences were also reported in another study, on yellow fever vaccine responses in identical twins.

Sequenced material: CD4+ T cells sorted from blood. The receptors stem from a woman aged 18 to 35 in good health.

This clonotype appeared a few times. V gene TRBV2 combines with J gene TRBJ2-4; D is possibly TRBD2 (5 bases). V was pared by 2 bases and J by 5 bases, with 7 bases between. CDR1 SNHLY and CDR2 FYNNEI come from the germline V gene. The CDR3 extends over 13 amino acids. The CDR3 DNA reads as TGTGCCAGCAGTGAAACCGGGGAAAACATTCAGTACTTC. Encoded protein: CASSETGENIQYF.

The chain combines TRBV20-1 with TRBJ2-3; TRBD1 aligns across 10 bases. V gave up 6 bases and J gave up 4 bases; unmatched junction bases: 7. The CDR3 loop spans 14 amino acids. The germline CDR1 and CDR2 sequences are DFQATT and SNEGSKA (reference sequence). As DNA, the CDR3 is TGCAGTGCAGGGCCGGGACAGGGGTCAGATACGCAGTATTTT. It is translated as CSAGPGQGSDTQYF.

The table lists this clonotype with a few counts. V usage is TRBV20-1 and J usage is TRBJ2-7; 7 bases are shared with TRBD2. Germline CDR1 reads DFQATT; CDR2 reads SNEGSKA (reference sequence). The ends lost 3 bases at V and 7 bases at J; junction bases unmatched: 12. The CDR3 length is 14 residues. The CDR3 DNA is TGCAGTGCTAGTTGGGCTAGCGGCACGATGGAGCAGTACTTC. Amino acids: CSASWASGTMEQYF.

This clonotype appeared a few times. The rearrangement joins TRBV5-6 to TRBJ2-1; 12 positions agree with TRBD2. The CDR3 has 16 residues. The V gene's germline CDR1 is SGHDT and CDR2 YYEEEE. Trimming removed 7 bases from V and 4 bases from J; junction bases left unmatched: 9. The CDR3 DNA follows: TGTGCCAGCCGAACCTTGACTAGCGGGAGATACAATGAGCAGTTCTTC. This encodes CASRTLTSGRYNEQFF.

This clonotype was detected ten times or more. The chain joins TRBV7-9 to TRBJ2-3; 7 bases map to TRBD2. The CDR3 sequence is 13 residues long. Germline V gene data show CDR1 as SEHNR and CDR2 as FQNEAQ (reference sequence). Germline trimming cut 5 bases from V and 4 bases from J; bases unmatched to any gene: 3. In DNA, the CDR3 is TGTGCCAGCAGCCCTACTAGCGCAGATACGCAGTATTTT. Its protein product is CASSPTSADTQYF.

The rearrangement uses TRBV14 and TRBJ2-2; D is undetermined. The CDR3 has 17 amino acids. The V and J ends lost 4 bases and 0 bases respectively, with 15 bases between them. Per the germline V gene, CDR1 is SGHDN and CDR2 is FVKESK. The CDR3 loop is CASSRDTNRANTGELFF. The CDR3 DNA is TGTGCCAGCAGCCGAGACACGAATCGGGCGAACACCGGGGAGCTGTTTTTT.

This clonotype showed up many times. The genes are TRBV12-3 or TRBV12-4 and TRBJ2-3; D remains ambiguous. The V end lost 3 bases, the J end lost 1 base, and 8 bases lay between the germline ends. CDR3 length: 14 residues. The CDR3 DNA follows: TGTGCCAGCAGTTTTTCCCTTCGCACAGATACGCAGTATTTT. It is translated as CASSFSLRTDTQYF.

The V and J genes are TRBV6-1 and TRBJ2-7, with 7 bases fitting TRBD1. The CDR3 totals 13 residues. V trimming: 6 bases; J trimming: 5 bases; junction bases outside the gene matches: 7. The germline V gene encodes CDR1 MNHNS and CDR2 SASEGT. The CDR3 sequence: CASRKGGRNEQYF. The CDR3 nucleotides are TGTGCCAGCAGAAAAGGGGGCCGTAACGAGCAGTACTTC.

The chain links TRBV4-2 to TRBJ1-4; 8 bases are shared with TRBD1. Germline trimming cut 2 bases from V and 5 bases from J; bases unmatched to any gene: 7. CDR1 LGHNA and CDR2 YNFKEQ come from the germline V gene. The CDR3 is 16 amino acids. CDR3 coding DNA: TGTGCCAGCAGCCAAAAGGACAGGGCGGGAAATGAAAAACTGTTTTTT. Protein product: CASSQKDRAGNEKLFF.

The rearrangement joins TRBV29-1 to TRBJ2-1, with D tentatively TRBD1 or TRBD2 (5 bases each). This CDR3 has 14 residues. Trimming stripped 3 bases from V and 6 bases from J, with 15 bases between. Germline-derived CDR1 and CDR2 are SQVTM and ANQGSEA. CDR3 DNA sequence: TGCAGCGTTGAGATGGGGGAAAGGGGCAATGAGCAGTTCTTC. It translates to CSVEMGERGNEQFF.

V gene TRBV3-1 combines with J gene TRBJ2-1, with 13 bases identical to TRBD2. The germline V gene has CDR1 LGHDT and CDR2 YNNKEL (reference sequence). Trimming removed 0 bases from V and 8 bases from J; junction bases left unmatched: 4. The CDR3 sequence is 16 residues long. The CDR3 spells CASSQELAGGQDEQFF. CDR3 sequence (DNA): TGTGCCAGCAGCCAAGAACTAGCGGGGGGGCAGGATGAGCAGTTCTTC.

This sequence joins TRBV25-1 and TRBJ2-7; D not resolved. Trimming pared 4 bases from V and 6 bases from J, leaving 7 bases between. The CDR3 totals 11 residues. CDR1 and CDR2 from the germline V gene are MGHDK and SYGVNS. The CDR3 sequence: CASSGDTEQYF. The DNA for the CDR3 is TGTGCCAGCAGTGGTGATACCGAGCAGTACTTC.

This clonotype was detected only a few times. The chain is built from TRBV7-9 and TRBJ2-7, with 9 bases aligning to TRBD1. Germline CDR1 is SEHNR and CDR2 is FQNEAQ (reference sequence). Trimming removed 2 bases from V and 6 bases from J; junction bases left unmatched: 8. This CDR3 spans 15 amino acids. The CDR3 DNA follows: TGTGCCAGCAGCTTACTCCCGGGACAGGGCGGCGAGCAGTACTTC. Protein sequence: CASSLLPGQGGEQYF.

This clonotype was observed many times. The chain uses TRBV29-1 and TRBJ2-5; D could derive from TRBD1 or TRBD2 (5 bases each). With 7 bases removed from V and 4 bases from J, the gap between germline ends came to 13 bases. The CDR3 consists of 12 residues. Germline V lookup: CDR1 SQVTM, CDR2 ANQGSEA. The CDR3 loop reads CSAHLGTETQYF. CDR3 bases: TGCAGCGCGCATCTAGGGACAGAGACCCAGTACTTC. Drawing the rest from reference TRBV29-1 and TRBJ2-5, the complete variable domain is SAVISQKPSRDICQRGTSLTIQCQVDSQVTMMFWYRQQPGQSLTLIATANQGSEATYESGFVIDKFPISRPNLTFSTLTVSNMSPEDSSIYLCSAHLGTETQYFGPGTRLLVL.

This clonotype was observed many times. The chain is built from TRBV27 and TRBJ2-7; TRBD2 aligns across 10 bases. Germline trimming cut 5 bases from V and 2 bases from J; bases unmatched to any gene: 3. CDR3 length: 14 residues. CDR1 is MNHEY, CDR2 SMNVEV, per germline (reference sequence). The CDR3 DNA is TGTGCCAGCAGTCCCAGCGGGAGGGCCTACGAGCAGTACTTC. It yields the protein CASSPSGRAYEQYF.

The table lists this clonotype with a few counts. The chain employs TRBV3-1 and TRBJ2-6; no clear D gene. V was shortened by 0 bases and J by 0 bases, with 9 bases between the two germline ends. CDR1 and CDR2 from the germline V gene are LGHDT and YNNKEL (reference sequence). This CDR3 is 17 amino acids long. The CDR3 coding sequence is TGTGCCAGCAGCCAAGAAATGGTACGCTCTGGGGCCAACGTCCTGACTTTC. This encodes CASSQEMVRSGANVLTF.

The chain recombines TRBV7-9 with TRBJ2-7; D perhaps matches TRBD2 (6 bases). This CDR3 contains 12 residues. Germline lookup yields CDR1 SEHNR and CDR2 FQNEAQ (reference sequence). V gave up 1 base and J gave up 6 bases, with 7 bases separating them. The CDR3 DNA reads as TGTGCCAGCAGCTTAGAAGCGGGCGAGCAGTACTTC. It is translated as CASSLEAGEQYF.

The V call is TRBV4-1, the J call TRBJ1-3; 10 bases map to TRBD1. After removal of 0 bases from V and 2 bases from J, the junction contained 1 base not matched to a gene. CDR1 and CDR2 (germline): MGHRA, YSYEKL. The CDR3 spans 16 residues. CDR3 DNA: TGCGCCAGCAGCCAAGATGGGACAGGGGCTGGAAACACCATATATTTT. Its protein is CASSQDGTGAGNTIYF.

The chain recombines TRBV20-1 with TRBJ2-7; D is tentatively TRBD1 or TRBD2 (5 bases each). Trimming took 8 bases from V and 0 from J, leaving 11 bases between them. The CDR3 consists of 12 residues. The germline gives CDR1 DFQATT, CDR2 SNEGSKA (reference sequence). CDR3 DNA: TGCAGTATTTCAGGGAGCTCCTACGAGCAGTACTTC. Translated, it gives CSISGSSYEQYF.

In its sample, this clonotype was seen a few times. J is TRBJ2-3 and V is TRBV28; 11 bases map to TRBD2. The V gene's germline CDR1 is MDHEN and CDR2 SYDVKM. The CDR3 is 15 residues long. With 5 bases clipped from V and 6 bases from J, the junction kept 7 bases outside the gene matches. The CDR3 protein is CASSTRSGGADTQYF. CDR3 coding DNA: TGTGCCAGCAGTACCCGTAGCGGGGGGGCGGATACGCAGTATTTT.

This clonotype was detected a few times. As DNA, the CDR3 is TGCAGCGTTGAACCCTTAGGGGGACTAGCCAAAAACATTCAGTACTTC. Residues: CSVEPLGGLAKNIQYF. V is TRBV29-1 and J is TRBJ2-4, with D perhaps being TRBD1 or TRBD2 (6 bases each). V was clipped by 2 bases and J by 0 bases, with 14 bases between them. In germline, CDR1 is SQVTM, CDR2 ANQGSEA. The CDR3 runs 16 residues.